The 8 T cell receptor beta chains below come from one sample, sequenced in a study of blood T cell repertoires in COVID-19 (TCRdb year 2020). Libraries came from the immunoSEQ multiplex PCR assay. TCRdb provides this immuneACCESS table in a form limited to in-frame rearrangements. Some clones are lacking; in checked studies, under half of them reflect an unresolved V gene, and why the rest are absent is not known. This sample has about 260,000 clones in its table, and approximately 86% of those were observed once. Approximately 2% of the sample goes to the ten largest clones. Sequences were obtained from peripheral blood. These receptors originate from a man aged 25-45 years with active or convalescent COVID-19.

V gene TRBV7-8 combines with J gene TRBJ2-7, with 11 bases fitting TRBD2. Germline assignment: CDR1 SGHVS and CDR2 FQNEAQ. CDR3 length: 14 amino acids. J gave up 6 bases and V 3 bases, and 4 bases lay outside the gene matches. CDR3 amino acids: CASSFSGGAREQYF. CDR3 bases: TGTGCCAGCAGCTTTAGCGGGGGGGCTCGCGAGCAGTACTTC. Together with reference TRBV7-8 and TRBJ2-7, the CDR3 gives the full variable domain: GAGVSQSPRYKVAKRGQDVALRCDPISGHVSLFWYQQALGQGPEFLTYFQNEAQLDKSGLPSDRFFAERPEGSVSTLKIQRTQQEDSAVYLCASSFSGGAREQYFGPGTRLTVT.

The chain links TRBV25-1 to TRBJ1-2; 9 positions match TRBD1. This CDR3 is 14 amino acids long. Losses at the gene ends were 6 bases for V and 5 bases for J; bases not matched to a gene: 7. Germline values: CDR1 MGHDK, CDR2 SYGVNS. The CDR3 nucleotides are TGTGCCAGCAGAGCGACAGGGGGTACTTATGGCTACACCTTC. It yields the protein CASRATGGTYGYTF.

V and J are TRBV5-5 and TRBJ2-4, with 7 positions matching TRBD2. This CDR3 spans 15 amino acids. With 0 bases clipped from V and 1 base from J, the junction kept 1 base outside the gene matches. The germline CDR1 and CDR2 sequences are SGHKS and YYEKEE (reference sequence). The CDR3 sequence is CASSLVRGAKNIQYF. CDR3 coding DNA: TGTGCCAGCAGCTTGGTGCGGGGGGCCAAAAACATTCAGTACTTC.

In its sample, this clone was seen a few times. V and J are TRBV19 and TRBJ1-2, with a possible D match to TRBD1 (6 bases). V lost 1 base and J lost 1, with 10 bases in between. Germline lookup yields CDR1 LNHDA and CDR2 SQIVND (reference sequence). The CDR3 totals 15 residues. The CDR3 reads CASSIGTEINYGYTF. The CDR3, as DNA: TGTGCCAGTAGTATAGGGACAGAAATTAACTATGGCTACACCTTC.

This rearrangement joins TRBV7-8 to TRBJ1-1, with D tentatively TRBD1 (6 bases). CDR1 and CDR2 (germline): SGHVS, FQNEAQ. This CDR3 region has 14 residues. Trimming removed 2 bases from V and 4 bases from J, with 11 bases in between. CDR3 region: CASSLLRGATEAFF. DNA for the CDR3: TGTGCCAGCAGCTTACTTCGGGGGGCCACTGAAGCTTTCTTT.

This chain joins TRBV5-4 and TRBJ1-6; D gene uncertain. V was cut by 2 bases and J by 6 bases, with 6 bases left in between. Germline V gives CDR1 SGHNT, CDR2 YYREEE (reference sequence). The CDR3 contains 13 residues. The CDR3 region is CASSLAANSPLHF. CDR3 DNA sequence: TGTGCCAGCAGCTTAGCCGCTAATTCACCCCTCCACTTT.

The CDR3 DNA reads as TGTGCCAGCAGTGAGGGAGCCGCCCAGGGGGTAACCGGGGAGCTGTTTTTT. It specifies CASSEGAAQGVTGELFF. The rearrangement links TRBV6-1 to TRBJ2-2, with 7 nucleotides matching TRBD1. J was trimmed by 5 bases and V by 3 bases; bases with no gene match: 12. Germline V lookup: CDR1 MNHNS, CDR2 SASEGT. The CDR3 extends over 17 amino acids.

V usage is TRBV27 and J usage is TRBJ1-1; D is unclear. Looked up from germline, CDR1 is MNHEY and CDR2 is SMNVEV (reference sequence). The CDR3 consists of 12 residues. V lost 7 bases and J lost 6, with 12 bases in between. CDR3 sequence reads: CASTGLGAEAFF. CDR3 nucleotide sequence: TGTGCCAGCACTGGCCTCGGGGCTGAAGCTTTCTTT.